The clone carrying this T cell receptor (beta chain) was seen a handful of times. V dropped 5 bases and J dropped 8; count of bases not matched to a gene: 4. Germline V gene lookup returns CDR1 SGHRS and CDR2 YFSETQ. The CDR3 is made up of 14 amino acids. The data originate from a study of blood T cell repertoires in COVID-19. Background on the study: Acute and convalescent COVID-19 samples came from the United States, Italy and Spain.

Per the authors' pipeline: Amplification from reference gene primers served as the basis for estimated nucleated cell counts. Measured with immunoSEQ multiplex PCR; TCRdb has only the in-frame clones, and not every one. D and trimming come from the DNA, and the V and J calls and clone size come from that table. The table records roughly 480,000 clones, 75% to 90% of them present only once. This receptor was identified in a man aged 18 to 29 with COVID-19, enrolled during active disease. Sequencing was performed on peripheral blood. The rearrangement links TRBV5-1 to TRBJ1-6; TRBD1 aligns across 10 bases. The CDR3 reads CASRTGTGDSPLHF. In DNA form, the CDR3 reads TGCGCCAGCAGAACCGGGACAGGGGATTCACCCCTCCACTTT.